A selection of T cell receptor beta chains follows, all from one sample in a study of blood T cell repertoires in COVID-19. The data were produced by immunoSEQ multiplex PCR, yet TCRdb's version contains in-frame clones alone and is incomplete. Counted here are fewer than 150,000 clones, approximately 80% occurring once; the ten biggest clones make up roughly 6.5%. The sequencing sample was made of peripheral blood. Receptor source: a human donor in a cohort sampled during active COVID-19. Both conserved end residues are part of each CDR3. D genes are given only for firm matches. Part of the rows lack a size; the others show once, few, many or a class for expanded clones.

>TRBD1|NA|TRBV27|TRBJ1-1
CASSLDDRGRTEAFF
TGTGCCAGCAGTTTGGACGACAGGGGGCGGACTGAAGCTTTCTTT
>TRBD1|NA|TRBV7-3|TRBJ1-2
CASSQYRGRNYGYTF
TGTGCCAGCAGCCAGTACAGGGGGCGCAACTATGGCTACACCTTC
>TRBD2|large|TRBV6-4|TRBJ2-1
CASSDSGTSGVNEQFF
TGTGCCAGCAGTGACTCCGGGACTAGCGGGGTTAATGAGCAGTTCTTC
>TRBD1|few|TRBV5-6|TRBJ1-3
CASSPGTGRILSGNTIYF
TGTGCCAGCAGCCCCGGGACAGGGAGGATCCTCTCTGGAAACACCATATATTTT
>TRBD2|NA|TRBV9|TRBJ2-1
CASSVRGERGEQFF
TGTGCCAGCAGCGTACGGGGGGAGAGGGGTGAGCAGTTCTTC
>NA|NA|TRBV19|TRBJ2-7
CASSITRGNYEQYF
TGTGCCAGTAGTATCACCCGGGGGAATTACGAGCAGTACTTC
>NA|NA|TRBV19|TRBJ1-5
CASSIDGGALLAQHF
TGTGCCAGTAGTATAGATGGAGGGGCGTTACTTGCCCAGCATTTT
>NA|NA|TRBV19|TRBJ2-7
CASSIVGAGIYEQYF
TGTGCCAGTAGTATAGTTGGGGCAGGGATATACGAGCAGTACTTC
>TRBD1|NA|TRBV18|TRBJ2-7
CASSPGTGFNEQYF
TGTGCCAGCTCACCCGGGACAGGGTTCAACGAGCAGTACTTC
>NA|NA|TRBV2|TRBJ1-1
CASSDRALGVNTEAFF
TGTGCCAGCAGTGATAGGGCATTAGGGGTGAACACTGAAGCTTTCTTT
>TRBD2|NA|TRBV5-5|TRBJ2-5
CASSSKSGTSGGVYQETQYF
TGTGCCAGCAGCTCGAAATCCGGGACTAGCGGGGGCGTGTACCAAGAGACCCAGTACTTC
>NA|NA|TRBV6-5|TRBJ1-3
CASSYRGSSGNTIYF
TGTGCCAGCAGTTACCGGGGTAGCTCTGGAAACACCATATATTTT
>TRBD2|NA|TRBV27|TRBJ2-2
CASSEKGTGLNTGELFF
TGTGCCAGCAGTGAAAAAGGGACGGGACTAAACACCGGGGAGCTGTTTTTT
>TRBD2|few|TRBV7-2|TRBJ2-2
CASSAIAGITGELFF
TGTGCCAGCAGCGCTATAGCGGGGATCACCGGGGAGCTGTTTTTT
>TRBD1|NA|TRBV6-2/TRBV6-3|TRBJ2-7
CASSRDRAHEQYF
TGTGCCAGCAGCAGAGACAGGGCCCACGAGCAGTACTTC
>NA|NA|TRBV19|TRBJ1-1
CASTLWGETEAFF
TGTGCCAGTACCCTTTGGGGGGAGACTGAAGCTTTCTTT
>TRBD1|NA|TRBV6-5|TRBJ2-2
CATRRAGGGAGELFF
TGTGCCACCCGGCGGGCAGGGGGTGGGGCCGGGGAGCTGTTTTTT
>NA|NA|TRBV27|TRBJ1-1
CASSFSGQSEAFF
TGTGCCAGCAGTTTCTCAGGACAGTCTGAAGCTTTCTTT
>NA|NA|TRBV20-1|TRBJ2-6
CSASRGPFGSGANVLTF
TGCAGTGCTAGTCGAGGGCCCTTCGGCTCTGGGGCCAACGTCCTGACTTTC
>NA|NA|TRBV24-1|TRBJ2-2
CATRGVGLTGELFF
TGTGCCACCAGAGGGGTGGGACTCACCGGGGAGCTGTTTTTT
>NA|NA|TRBV23-1|TRBJ2-4
CASSWCKLAKNIQYF
TGCGCCAGCAGTTGGTGTAAGCTAGCCAAAAACATTCAGTACTTC
>TRBD1|once|TRBV12-3/TRBV12-4|TRBJ2-7
CASSFSGGEQYF
TGTGCCAGCAGTTTCTCAGGGGGCGAGCAGTACTTC
>TRBD1|NA|TRBV7-9|TRBJ1-3
CASSKQGASGNTIYF
TGTGCCAGCAGCAAACAGGGGGCGAGCGGAAACACCATATATTTT
>TRBD2|NA|TRBV5-4|TRBJ2-1
CASSVGLAGAYNEQFF
TGTGCCAGCAGCGTGGGACTAGCGGGGGCTTACAATGAGCAGTTCTTC
>TRBD1|NA|TRBV2|TRBJ1-5
CASSSGGGNQPQHF
TGTGCCAGCAGTTCAGGGGGCGGCAATCAGCCCCAGCATTTT
>NA|once|TRBV7-6|TRBJ1-4
CASSLAWGTPNEKLFF
TGTGCCAGCAGCTTAGCGTGGGGGACTCCTAATGAAAAACTGTTTTTT
>TRBD2|NA|TRBV4-2|TRBJ2-6
CASSLEGLAASSGANVLTF
TGTGCCAGCAGCCTCGAGGGACTAGCGGCGAGCTCTGGGGCCAACGTCCTGACTTTC
>TRBD1|NA|TRBV6-6|TRBJ2-7
CATWGQGSYEQYF
TGTGCCACTTGGGGACAGGGGTCCTACGAGCAGTACTTC
>NA|NA|TRBV5-4|TRBJ1-2
CASSWGDGYGYTF
TGTGCCAGCAGCTGGGGGGATGGGTATGGCTACACCTTC
>NA|NA|TRBV28|TRBJ2-7
CASSLSGLGYEQYF
TGTGCCAGCAGTTTATCCGGACTGGGATACGAGCAGTACTTC
>NA|NA|TRBV27|TRBJ1-3
CASSPYGGGTGNTIYF
TGTGCCAGCAGTCCCTATGGCGGGGGCACTGGAAACACCATATATTTT
>TRBD2|NA|TRBV28|TRBJ2-1
CASSLGTSGGQFF
TGTGCCAGCAGTTTGGGGACTAGCGGGGGTCAGTTCTTC
>NA|NA|TRBV24-1|TRBJ2-2
CATSEAGNTGELFF
TGTGCCACCAGTGAGGCAGGGAACACCGGGGAGCTGTTTTTT
>TRBD2|NA|TRBV7-8|TRBJ2-4
CASSSRLAESQDIQYF
TGTGCCAGCAGCTCCAGACTAGCGGAAAGCCAGGACATTCAGTACTTC
>NA|NA|TRBV28|TRBJ1-2
CASSFPFGALRYGYTF
TGTGCCAGCAGTTTTCCGTTTGGGGCCCTTAGGTATGGCTACACCTTC
>NA|once|TRBV7-6|TRBJ1-1
CASSTNPGTPNTEAFF
TGTGCCAGCAGCACGAATCCAGGGACACCCAACACTGAAGCTTTCTTT
>NA|few|TRBV5-4|TRBJ1-6
CASSLRLQGNSPLHF
TGTGCCAGCAGCTTGAGACTCCAGGGGAATTCACCCCTCCACTTT
>TRBD1|few|TRBV30|TRBJ2-7
CAWSGIKGAYVYEQYF
TGTGCCTGGAGTGGAATTAAGGGGGCTTATGTCTACGAGCAGTACTTC
>TRBD1|NA|TRBV6-4|TRBJ1-3
CARGTVRNTIYF
TGTGCTAGGGGGACAGTTCGAAACACCATATATTTT
>TRBD1|NA|TRBV5-1|TRBJ1-1
CASAPGAGGRMTEAFF
TGCGCCAGCGCCCCTGGGGCAGGGGGCAGGATGACTGAAGCTTTCTTT
>TRBD1|NA|TRBV5-1|TRBJ2-6
CASSIRTGTGANVLTF
TGCGCCAGCAGCATCCGGACAGGGACTGGGGCCAACGTCCTGACTTTC
>NA|few|TRBV7-6|TRBJ2-3
CASSHNPQGSTDTQYF
TGTGCCAGCAGCCATAACCCGCAGGGGAGCACAGATACGCAGTATTTT
>NA|NA|TRBV6-6|TRBJ1-5
CATRQSNQPQHF
TGTGCCACCAGACAGAGCAATCAGCCCCAGCATTTT
>TRBD1|NA|TRBV20-1|TRBJ1-2
CSARTGVSYTF
TGCAGTGCTCGTACAGGGGTTAGCTACACCTTC
>TRBD1|few|TRBV27|TRBJ2-1
CASSLPGQGYNEQFF
TGTGCCAGCAGTCTGCCGGGACAGGGGTACAATGAGCAGTTCTTC